The 16 T cell receptor beta chains in this list originate from one sample, sequenced in a study of blood T cells in healthy people across ages. Using a J-beta primer mix together with a sample-barcoded 5' primer, a second PCR was run for roughly 6 to 11 cycles. TCRdb processed the 5' RACE reads anew with MiXCR; each CDR3 protein has one entry. The data contain fewer than 950,000 distinct CDR3 sequences, roughly 34% of them singletons. Sequencing was done on a sample of blood. These receptors were collected from a man aged 18 to 29 in good health.

The chain joins TRBV7-2 to TRBJ1-1; possibly TRBD1 for D (6 bases). In germline, CDR1 is SGHTA, CDR2 FQGNSA. The length of the CDR3 is 14 residues. Trimming shortened V by 4 bases and J by 7 bases, and 16 bases separated the two germline ends. Here the CDR3 reads CASSSQGARGEAFF. The CDR3 DNA reads TGTGCCAGCAGCTCACAGGGTGCTAGAGGTGAAGCTTTCTTT.

DNA for the CDR3: TGTGCCAGCAGCCAGCAACAGGGGAGCAATCAGCCCCAGCATTTT. Translated: CASSQQQGSNQPQHF. This chain connects TRBV4-2 to TRBJ1-5; 7 positions agree with TRBD1. V lost 3 bases and J lost 1; bases outside the gene matches: 3. Looked up from germline, CDR1 is LGHNA and CDR2 is YNFKEQ. There are 15 residues in the CDR3.

This clonotype was detected many times. The V gene is TRBV12-3 or TRBV12-4, the J gene TRBJ1-5; TRBD1 matches at 9 bases. CDR3 length: 15 residues. V shed 5 bases, J shed 4 bases, and the junction held 6 bases outside the gene matches. CDR3 in amino acids: CASSPTGTGNQPQHF. For the CDR3, the DNA is TGTGCCAGCAGTCCGACCGGGACAGGGAATCAGCCCCAGCATTTT.

This clonotype came up many times. This rearrangement joins TRBV20-1 to TRBJ1-2; D unclear. V was cut by 2 bases and J by 8 bases, with 9 bases left in between. Germline CDR1 is DFQATT and CDR2 is SNEGSKA (reference sequence). The CDR3 runs 11 residues. CDR3 protein: CSARQLKGYTF. The CDR3 DNA is TGCAGTGCTAGACAACTCAAGGGCTACACCTTC.

This clonotype was recorded at least ten times. CDR3 region: CASSLEGASGYNEQFF. The CDR3, as DNA: TGTGCCAGCAGTTTAGAGGGGGCTAGCGGATACAATGAGCAGTTCTTC. J is TRBJ2-1 and V is TRBV12-3 or TRBV12-4, with D perhaps given as TRBD1 or TRBD2 (7 bases each). This CDR3 is 16 amino acids long. V was cut by 1 base and J by 4 bases, with 14 bases left in between.

Comments on this clonotype: This may be a read error, as it is one base from a much larger clone. The chain employs TRBV12-3 or TRBV12-4 and TRBJ2-1; the match to TRBD2 covers 7 bases. CDR3 length: 15 amino acids. Trimming took 7 bases from V and 9 from J; bases not matched to a gene: 15. In DNA, the CDR3 is TGTGCCAGCACCCCGGGGGGAAACTCGGGCGCTGAGCAGTTCTTC. Its protein product is CASTPGGNSGAEQFF.

Ten or more counts support this clonotype. The V gene is TRBV28, the J gene TRBJ1-2; D gene uncertain. Germline V gives CDR1 MDHEN, CDR2 SYDVKM. This CDR3 is 14 amino acids long. Trimming left V 5 bases short and J 7 bases short, with 17 bases between. The CDR3 protein is CASSPRLGDAGYTF. DNA for the CDR3: TGTGCCAGCAGTCCCCGCCTGGGAGATGCTGGCTACACCTTC.

Worth noting for this clonotype: Given a much more abundant clone one base away, this may be a read error. J is TRBJ2-6 and V is TRBV27, with D perhaps being TRBD1 or TRBD2 (5 bases each). The germline CDR1 and CDR2 sequences are MNHEY and SMNVEV (reference sequence). The CDR3 totals 16 residues. The CDR3 sequence: CASSFAGNSGADVLTF. The CDR3 DNA is TGTGCCAGCAGTTTTGCCGGGAACTCTGGGGCCGACGTCCTGACTTTC.

The chain recombines TRBV5-8 with TRBJ2-5; 7 bases agree with TRBD1. Unmatched junction bases numbered 6, after V lost 3 bases and J lost 4 bases. CDR3 length: 14 amino acids. Germline V gene data show CDR1 as SGHTS and CDR2 as YDEGEE. The chain's CDR3 is CASSSGQRGETQYF. DNA of the CDR3: TGTGCCAGCAGCTCGGGACAGAGGGGAGAGACCCAGTACTTC. Together with reference TRBV5-8 and TRBJ2-5, the CDR3 gives the full variable domain: EAGVTQSPTHLIKTRGQQATLRCSPISGHTSVYWYQQALGLGLQFLLWYDEGEERNRGNFPPRFSGRQFPNYSSELNVNALELEDSALYLCASSSGQRGETQYFGPGTRLLVL.

This sequence joins TRBV6-6 and TRBJ1-2; perhaps TRBD1 as D (6 bases). Trimming removed 5 bases from V and 5 bases from J, with 24 bases in between. Germline V lookup: CDR1 MNHNY, CDR2 SVGAGI (reference sequence). This CDR3 is 17 amino acids long. CDR3 protein: CASSPGGRGRTHYGYTF. In nucleotides, the CDR3 is TGTGCCAGCAGTCCCGGCGGGAGGGGGAGAACCCATTATGGCTACACCTTC.

This clonotype was picked up many times. The V call is TRBV7-2, the J call TRBJ2-1; TRBD2 matches 12 bases. V lost 1 base, J lost 10 bases, and 11 bases stayed unmatched. The CDR3 totals 17 residues. Germline CDR1 is SGHTA and CDR2 is FQGNSA. The CDR3 DNA is TGTGCCAGCAGCTTAGATCCTAGCGGGGGGGCAAGTGGAGAGCAGTTCTTC. It specifies CASSLDPSGGASGEQFF.

Worth noting for this clonotype: A read error may be the cause here, since a much bigger clone is one base away. The chain carries TRBV20-1 and TRBJ2-1, with D perhaps TRBD1 (6 bases). This CDR3 comprises 13 residues. The germline CDR1 and CDR2 sequences are DFQATT and SNEGSKA (reference sequence). The CDR3 bases are TGCAGTGCCAGGTCCCGGACAGCCAATGGGCAGTTCTTC. Encoded protein: CSARSRTANGQFF.

This clonotype showed up just a few times. This chain joins TRBV12-3 or TRBV12-4 and TRBJ1-2; no clear D. Between the trimmed V and J ends, which lost 3 bases and 8 bases, there was a span of 13 bases. There are 13 residues in the CDR3. CDR3 nucleotides: TGTGCCAGCAGTTTCCTCCGGGAGGTGGGCTACACCTTC. Its protein is CASSFLREVGYTF.

The V and J genes are TRBV5-6 and TRBJ2-7; a weak D match, TRBD2 (5 bases). V gave up 2 bases and J gave up 2 bases, with 11 bases separating them. This CDR3 spans 14 amino acids. The germline V gene encodes CDR1 SGHDT and CDR2 YYEEEE. The DNA of the CDR3 is TGTGCCAGCAGCTTCTTCGGGAATCCCTACGAGCAGTACTTC. Translating gives CASSFFGNPYEQYF.

The genes are TRBV20-1 and TRBJ2-5; D might be TRBD1 or TRBD2, each matching 5 bases. Germline CDR1 reads DFQATT; CDR2 reads SNEGSKA (reference sequence). The CDR3 is 13 residues long. V lost 3 bases to trimming and J lost 11 bases, with 19 bases between them. CDR3 region: CSARWDGYNEQYF. CDR3 in DNA: TGCAGTGCTAGGTGGGACGGTTACAATGAGCAGTACTTC.

The genes are TRBV6-6 and TRBJ1-1, with a tentative D call TRBD1 (5 bases). Germline V gives CDR1 MNHNY, CDR2 SVGAGI (reference sequence). V lost 5 bases, J lost 8 bases, and 12 bases lay in between. This CDR3 is 12 amino acids long. CDR3 protein: CASSNRGLEAFF. CDR3 bases: TGTGCCAGCAGTAACCGGGGCCTCGAAGCTTTCTTT.